This TCR beta chain was observed in a study of cytomegalovirus exposure and HLA in healthy donors. General study points: Data from an earlier analysis indicated that most TCR beta V segments were productive either about 87% or about 30% of the time. The presence/absence work took it that sequencing depth was about the same across donors. Researchers reported in a later analysis that common viral pathogens appeared linked to several top clusters.

All donors participated as healthy donors of bone marrow. This clone was seen only a few times. Its antigen is still unknown. V shed 2 bases, J shed 3 bases, and the junction held 2 bases outside the gene matches. The CDR3 loop spans 14 amino acids. Germline V CDR1 and CDR2: GTSNPN, SVGIG (reference sequence). PCR amplification relied on 60 Vbeta primers (plus 13 Jbeta primers). Here immunoSEQ multiplex PCR was the method, and the copy in TCRdb shows in-frame clones only, minus some. The repertoire holds roughly 120,000 clones, with about 86% as singletons. This clonotype was sampled from a woman aged 25 to 39 in good health and CMV-seronegative. The chain carries TRBV30 and TRBJ2-1, with 9 bases aligning to TRBD1. The sample consisted of PBMCs. DNA for the CDR3: TGTGCCTGGAGTTCGACAGGGGGCTACAATGAGCAGTTCTTC. It yields the protein CAWSSTGGYNEQFF.